These 27 T cell receptor beta chains originate from one sample sequenced in a study of CD8 T cells in Susac syndrome (dated by TCRdb to about 2019). Library preparation was by the immunoSEQ multiplex PCR assay. RNA was extracted using the RNeasy kit, and about 0.45 to 1 ug of the RNA was reverse transcribed with random hexamers. The public sequencing data were trimmed at Q25 with fastp and processed into clonotypes with MiXCR by TCRdb, which kept only in-frame beta chains. Each entry is one CDR3 protein sequence, shown with its most common DNA and genes. A total of about 180,000 distinct CDR3 sequences appear in this sample, approximately 95% of them only once. Of the sample, under 0.095% is held by the ten largest clones. Sequencing was done on a sample of CD4+ T cells from PBMCs. Receptors were obtained from a human donor with multiple sclerosis.

The chain employs TRBV29-1 and TRBJ2-2; D uncertain. V dropped 5 bases and J dropped 2 bases, with 12 bases sitting between them. This CDR3 has 14 amino acids. Per germline, CDR1 SQVTM and CDR2 ANQGSEA. The CDR3 loop is CSVQPESNTGELFF. The CDR3 nucleotides read TGCAGCGTTCAGCCAGAGAGTAACACCGGGGAGCTGTTTTTT.

The genes are TRBV2 and TRBJ2-7; possibly TRBD1 or TRBD2 for D (6 bases each). In germline, CDR1 is SNHLY, CDR2 FYNNEI. The CDR3 extends over 14 amino acids. The V end was cut by 3 bases, the J end by 3 bases, with 12 bases between. The CDR3 DNA reads as TGTGCCAGCAGTGAGGGGGGACAACACTACGAGCAGTACTTC. Its protein is CASSEGGQHYEQYF.

The chain links TRBV4-1 to TRBJ2-5; 11 positions match TRBD1. Germline assignment: CDR1 MGHRA and CDR2 YSYEKL. The ends lost 4 bases at V and 7 bases at J; junction bases unmatched: 11. The CDR3 is 16 residues long. The CDR3 bases are TGCGCCAGCAGCCCCCAAGGGACAGGGGGTACGCCGACCCAGTACTTC. Translating it yields CASSPQGTGGTPTQYF.

Only one count was recorded for this clonotype. This sequence joins TRBV30 and TRBJ1-3; a weak D match, TRBD1 (5 bases). CDR1 and CDR2 (germline): GTSNPN, SVGIG (reference sequence). CDR3 length: 11 amino acids. Trimming took 4 bases from V and 12 from J, leaving 13 bases between them. The CDR3 region is CAWTFWGVIYF. The CDR3 region has the DNA TGTGCCTGGACCTTTTGGGGGGTCATATATTTT.

The V call is TRBV20-1, the J call TRBJ2-3, with 7 bases identical to TRBD2. After removal of 3 bases from V and 0 bases from J, the junction contained 6 bases not matched to a gene. Germline V gives CDR1 DFQATT, CDR2 SNEGSKA (reference sequence). This CDR3 is 15 amino acids long. CDR3 coding DNA: TGCAGTGCTAGTTTCCAGCGGGGAAGCACAGATACGCAGTATTTT. As protein: CSASFQRGSTDTQYF.

The V call is TRBV18, the J call TRBJ2-7, with D uncertain. Trimming shortened V by 0 bases and J by 4 bases, and 13 bases separated the two germline ends. There are 15 residues in the CDR3. The germline V gene encodes CDR1 KGHSH and CDR2 LQKENI. This CDR3 is CASSPPGQAAYEQYF. For the CDR3, the DNA is TGTGCCAGCTCACCACCCGGCCAGGCCGCTTACGAGCAGTACTTC. Full variable domain (missing parts from reference TRBV18 and TRBJ2-7): NAGVMQNPRHLVRRRGQEARLRCSPMKGHSHVYWYRQLPEEGLKFMVYLQKENIIDESGMPKERFSAEFPKEGPSILRIQQVVRGDSAAYFCASSPPGQAAYEQYFGPGTRLTVT.

This chain links TRBV5-1 with TRBJ2-5; no clear D. Germline values: CDR1 SGHRS, CDR2 YFSETQ. This CDR3 is 13 amino acids long. Trimming pared 2 bases from V and 4 bases from J, leaving 9 bases between. In DNA, the CDR3 is TGCGCCAGCAGCTTCGACCCGGTAGAGACCCAGTACTTC. Its translation: CASSFDPVETQYF.

The J gene is TRBJ2-2, the V gene TRBV12-3 or TRBV12-4, with TRBD1 matching over 9 bases. Trimming removed 6 bases from V and 6 bases from J; junction bases left unmatched: 5. The CDR3 loop spans 14 amino acids. CDR3 region: CASSRDRDAGELFF. The CDR3, as DNA: TGTGCCAGCAGCCGGGACAGGGATGCCGGGGAGCTGTTTTTT.

In nucleotides, the CDR3 is TGCAGCGTTTCCAGCGGGTGGGCGGTCAATGAGCAGTTCTTC. It codes for CSVSSGWAVNEQFF. The V and J genes are TRBV29-1 and TRBJ2-1; tentative D call: TRBD2 (6 bases). This CDR3 spans 14 amino acids. Germline-derived CDR1 and CDR2 are SQVTM and ANQGSEA. V lost 5 bases, J lost 6 bases, and 17 bases lay in between.

The rearrangement joins TRBV19 to TRBJ1-1, with D tentatively TRBD1 (5 bases). Between the trimmed V and J ends, which lost 5 bases and 4 bases, there was a span of 14 bases. Germline values: CDR1 LNHDA, CDR2 SQIVND (reference sequence). CDR3 length: 14 amino acids. The CDR3 region is CASSPVGRATEAFF. CDR3 nucleotides: TGTGCCAGTAGTCCCGTTGGCAGGGCCACTGAAGCTTTCTTT. Variable domain in full (rest from reference TRBV19 and TRBJ1-1): DGGITQSPKYLFRKEGQNVTLSCEQNLNHDAMYWYRQDPGQGLRLIYYSQIVNDFQKGDIAEGYSVSREKKESFPLTVTSAQKNPTAFYLCASSPVGRATEAFFGQGTRLTVV.

The CDR3 nucleotides read TGCGCCAGCAGCTTAGTGAAGGGAGGGACTGAAGCTTTCTTT. Translation gives CASSLVKGGTEAFF. V gene TRBV5-1 combines with J gene TRBJ1-1; D is unresolved. This CDR3 is 14 amino acids long. Germline CDR1 reads SGHRS; CDR2 reads YFSETQ. Trimming took off 2 bases at V and 5 bases at J, with 13 bases between the two ends.

The chain has TRBV10-3 and TRBJ2-6; TRBD2 matches 8 bases. The CDR3 runs 20 residues. The J segment lost 1 base and the V segment lost 2 bases, leaving 13 bases of the junction unmatched. Looked up from germline, CDR1 is ENHRY and CDR2 is SYGVKD. CDR3 residues: CAISEPGGTPSSSGANVLTF. CDR3 sequence (DNA): TGTGCCATCAGTGAGCCGGGGGGGACTCCCTCCTCGTCTGGGGCCAACGTCCTGACTTTC.

The genes are TRBV7-2 and TRBJ1-2; the D is unclear. Trimming took off 7 bases at V and 2 bases at J, with 11 bases between the two ends. CDR1 is SGHTA and CDR2 is FQGNSA in the germline V gene. The CDR3 is made up of 13 amino acids. The CDR3 protein is CASNSGGNYGYTF. The CDR3 DNA is TGTGCCAGCAACTCAGGAGGGAACTATGGCTACACCTTC.

This rearrangement joins TRBV12-3 or TRBV12-4 to TRBJ2-7, with TRBD2 identical over 11 bases. Losses at the gene ends were 6 bases for V and 4 bases for J; bases not matched to a gene: 8. This CDR3 is built from 15 residues. The CDR3, as DNA: TGTGCCAGCAGGCGTAGCGGGGGGGATCTTTACGAGCAGTACTTC. It yields the protein CASRRSGGDLYEQYF.

This chain joins TRBV24-1 and TRBJ2-1; D is ambiguous. This CDR3 is 13 amino acids long. Germline lookup yields CDR1 KGHDR and CDR2 SFDVKD. The V and J ends lost 9 bases and 6 bases respectively, with 14 bases between them. The CDR3 DNA follows: TGTGCCACCCTCTCGACGTCCCGCAATGAGCAGTTCTTC. This sequence encodes CATLSTSRNEQFF.

The rearrangement uses TRBV5-1 and TRBJ2-7; 7 bases fit TRBD2. The CDR3 extends over 18 amino acids. J lost 0 bases, V lost 0 bases, and 12 bases had no gene match. The germline gives CDR1 SGHRS, CDR2 YFSETQ. CDR3 coding DNA: TGCGCCAGCAGCTTGGCCAAGATGGGCGGGGGATACTCCTACGAGCAGTACTTC. This translates into CASSLAKMGGGYSYEQYF.

The V and J genes are TRBV30 and TRBJ1-3; D gene uncertain. The ends were cut back, 0 bases at V and 6 bases at J, with 9 bases in the middle. The CDR3 runs to 13 residues. Germline CDR1 GTSNPN, CDR2 SVGIG (reference sequence). CDR3 residues: CAWSVTRQNTIYF. The CDR3 DNA sequence: TGTGCCTGGAGTGTAACCAGGCAAAACACCATATATTTT. Full variable domain (missing parts from reference TRBV30 and TRBJ1-3): SQTIHQWPATLVQPVGSPLSLECTVEGTSNPNLYWYRQAAGRGLQLLFYSVGIGQISSEVPQNLSASRPQDRQFILSSKKLLLSDSGFYLCAWSVTRQNTIYFGEGSWLTVV.

The chain combines TRBV3-1 with TRBJ2-3; 15 bases line up with TRBD2. This CDR3 has 19 residues. Germline V gives CDR1 LGHDT, CDR2 YNNKEL (reference sequence). With V trimmed by 0 bases and J by 11 bases, 15 bases remained unmatched. CDR3 nucleotide sequence: TGTGCCAGCAGCCAAGAAGGACTAGCGGGAGGGGTGCTCCACCAGGTGCAGTATTTT. The encoded protein is CASSQEGLAGGVLHQVQYF.

The chain combines TRBV24-1 with TRBJ2-3; a possible D gene is TRBD2 (5 bases). There are 16 residues in the CDR3. V lost 4 bases and J lost 0, with 13 bases in between. Germline V gene lookup returns CDR1 KGHDR and CDR2 SFDVKD. The CDR3 reads CATSDPLGRSTDTQYF. The CDR3 DNA is TGTGCCACCAGTGACCCACTAGGGCGGAGCACAGATACGCAGTATTTT.

The chain combines TRBV7-2 with TRBJ2-7; D remains unclear. The length of the CDR3 is 12 residues. Germline lookup yields CDR1 SGHTA and CDR2 FQGNSA. With 5 bases removed from V and 6 bases from J, the gap between germline ends came to 11 bases. DNA of the CDR3: TGTGCCAGCAGCCCAGCTGGGGTCGAGCAGTACTTC. It codes for CASSPAGVEQYF.

This chain links TRBV5-4 with TRBJ2-1; 10 bases fit TRBD2. Germline CDR1 reads SGHNT; CDR2 reads YYREEE (reference sequence). V lost 4 bases and J lost 4; bases outside the gene matches: 8. This CDR3 is built from 16 residues. CDR3 region: CASSPSLAGVYNEQFF. Here the CDR3 DNA reads TGTGCCAGCAGCCCCTCCCTAGCGGGAGTTTACAATGAGCAGTTCTTC. Drawing the rest from reference TRBV5-4 and TRBJ2-1, the complete variable domain is ETGVTQSPTHLIKTRGQQVTLRCSSQSGHNTVSWYQQALGQGPQFIFQYYREEENGRGNFPPRFSGLQFPNYSSELNVNALELDDSALYLCASSPSLAGVYNEQFFGPGTRLTVL.

In DNA form, the CDR3 reads TGTGCCAGCAACCTCGCAGGGGACGAGCAGTACTTC. This translates into CASNLAGDEQYF. The J gene is TRBJ2-7, the V gene TRBV2, with a possible D match to TRBD1 (6 bases). The CDR3 runs to 12 residues. The germline gives CDR1 SNHLY, CDR2 FYNNEI. V was trimmed by 7 bases and J by 5 bases, leaving 12 bases between them.

The V call is TRBV20-1, the J call TRBJ2-5; TRBD2 is a possible D gene (6 bases). The V and J ends lost 0 bases and 0 bases respectively, with 11 bases between them. The CDR3 sequence is 15 residues long. The germline V gene encodes CDR1 DFQATT and CDR2 SNEGSKA (reference sequence). CDR3 protein: CSARDQAGNQETQYF. The CDR3 region has the DNA TGCAGTGCTAGAGATCAGGCGGGAAACCAAGAGACCCAGTACTTC.

V usage is TRBV5-1 and J usage is TRBJ2-7; 8 nucleotides agree with TRBD1. Germline CDR1 is SGHRS and CDR2 is YFSETQ. CDR3 length: 16 residues. With V trimmed by 4 bases and J by 1 base, 10 bases remained unmatched. As DNA, the CDR3 is TGCGCCAGCAGCAGTCAGACAGGGGATATTTCCTACGAGCAGTACTTC. It translates to CASSSQTGDISYEQYF.

The V and J genes are TRBV30 and TRBJ2-4, with D maybe TRBD2 (5 bases). The ends were cut back, 0 bases at V and 8 bases at J, with 11 bases in the middle. Per germline, CDR1 GTSNPN and CDR2 SVGIG (reference sequence). The CDR3 extends over 13 amino acids. The CDR3 loop reads CAWSVGKRDIQYF. CDR3 nucleotides: TGTGCCTGGAGTGTAGGGAAGAGGGACATTCAGTACTTC.

This clonotype was found once. The chain carries TRBV2 and TRBJ2-3; 14 bases match TRBD2. Germline CDR1 reads SNHLY; CDR2 reads FYNNEI. The trim removed 5 bases at V and 5 bases at J, leaving 15 bases unmatched. This CDR3 spans 19 amino acids. The CDR3 protein is CASSIVPPEGTSGRDTQYF. In DNA form, the CDR3 reads TGTGCCAGCAGTATTGTCCCTCCCGAAGGGACTAGCGGGAGAGATACGCAGTATTTT.

The gene calls are TRBV20-1 and TRBJ2-7; D gene unclear. V lost 0 bases and J lost 6, with 9 bases in between. CDR1 and CDR2 from the germline V gene are DFQATT and SNEGSKA (reference sequence). The CDR3 runs 12 residues. CDR3 sequence reads: CSARDLSGEQYF. The CDR3 DNA is TGCAGTGCTAGAGACCTTTCCGGCGAGCAGTACTTC.